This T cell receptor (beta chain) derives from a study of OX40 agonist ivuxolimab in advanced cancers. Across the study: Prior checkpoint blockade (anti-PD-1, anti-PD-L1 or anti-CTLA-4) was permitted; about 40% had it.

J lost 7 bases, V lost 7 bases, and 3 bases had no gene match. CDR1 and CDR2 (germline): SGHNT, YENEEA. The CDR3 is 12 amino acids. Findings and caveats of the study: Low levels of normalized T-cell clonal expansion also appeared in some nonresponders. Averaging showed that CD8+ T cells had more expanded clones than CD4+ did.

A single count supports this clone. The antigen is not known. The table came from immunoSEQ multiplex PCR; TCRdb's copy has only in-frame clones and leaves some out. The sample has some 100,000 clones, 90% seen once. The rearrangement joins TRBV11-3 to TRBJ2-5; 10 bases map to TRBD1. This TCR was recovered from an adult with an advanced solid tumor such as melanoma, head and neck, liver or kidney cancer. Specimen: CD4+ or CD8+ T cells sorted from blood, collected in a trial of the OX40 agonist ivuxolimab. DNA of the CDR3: TGTGCCAGCAAAGGACAGGGGGGGACCCAGTACTTC. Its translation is CASKGQGGTQYF.